The 32 T cell receptor beta chains reported below all come from one sample, sequenced in a study of cytomegalovirus exposure and HLA in healthy donors. PCR amplification relied on 60 Vbeta primers (plus 13 Jbeta primers). This table comes from immunoSEQ multiplex PCR, and its TCRdb copy is limited to in-frame clones, with some not included. The sample holds roughly 190,000 clones, about nine tenths seen once. The sample consisted of PBMCs. The source of these receptors is a man aged 25-45 years in good health and CMV-seronegative.

The chain links TRBV28 to TRBJ1-5; TRBD1 might be the D (5 bases). Germline loops: CDR1 MDHEN, CDR2 SYDVKM. This CDR3 has 16 residues. Trimming removed 5 bases from V and 6 bases from J, with 20 bases in between. The DNA for the CDR3 is TGTGCCAGCAGTACCAAGTTTGAAGGGGTTGGTCAGCCCCAGCATTTT. Its protein is CASSTKFEGVGQPQHF.

This clone has only one observation. The CDR3 nucleotides are TGTGCCAGCAGCGACGGGACTAGCGGACAGGGGCAGTTCTTC. This codes for CASSDGTSGQGQFF. The chain employs TRBV2 and TRBJ2-1; 11 nucleotides align to TRBD2. The CDR3 consists of 14 residues. Trimming cost V 6 bases and J 12 bases; bases outside gene matches: 10. The germline CDR1 and CDR2 sequences are SNHLY and FYNNEI.

The rearrangement links TRBV28 to TRBJ2-1; D may be TRBD2 (6 bases). Germline loops: CDR1 MDHEN, CDR2 SYDVKM. With 3 bases removed from V and 8 bases from J, the gap between germline ends came to 14 bases. The CDR3 covers 14 residues. The CDR3 DNA is TGTGCCAGCAGTTTCACGGGACTCACCTATGAGCAGTTCTTC. It codes for CASSFTGLTYEQFF.

This rearrangement joins TRBV27 to TRBJ1-1; D uncertain. This CDR3 has 12 residues. From germline, CDR1 is MNHEY and CDR2 SMNVEV (reference sequence). V gave up 6 bases and J gave up 3 bases, with 8 bases separating them. CDR3: CASRTEYTEAFF. The CDR3 DNA reads TGTGCCAGCAGGACTGAGTACACTGAAGCTTTCTTT.

The genes are TRBV7-2 and TRBJ2-3, with 10 nucleotides matching TRBD1. V lost 3 bases and J lost 5; bases outside the gene matches: 5. This CDR3 has 15 residues. The germline CDR1 and CDR2 sequences are SGHTA and FQGNSA. CDR3 sequence (DNA): TGTGCCAGCAGCTTCGGGACAGGGGAAGGAGATACGCAGTATTTT. It encodes CASSFGTGEGDTQYF.

V usage is TRBV27 and J usage is TRBJ1-2, with D hard to call. The germline V and J ends were trimmed by 7 bases and 8 bases, with 26 bases remaining between them. Germline V gives CDR1 MNHEY, CDR2 SMNVEV (reference sequence). The CDR3 spans 16 residues. The CDR3 here is CASTFGEGGRLGGYTF. In nucleotides, the CDR3 is TGTGCCAGCACATTCGGTGAGGGCGGGCGCCTTGGAGGCTACACCTTC.

The chain carries TRBV7-2 and TRBJ2-5, with 9 bases that match TRBD2. Germline V gene data show CDR1 as SGHTA and CDR2 as FQGNSA. The CDR3 extends over 16 amino acids. Unmatched junction bases numbered 10, after V lost 3 bases and J lost 5 bases. For the CDR3, the DNA is TGTGCCAGCAGCTTGAGGCGGGGGGGCCCGGGTGAGACCCAGTACTTC. This sequence encodes CASSLRRGGPGETQYF.

V usage is TRBV7-9 and J usage is TRBJ2-2; D unclear. The CDR3 runs 16 residues. Trimming took off 0 bases at V and 0 bases at J, with 8 bases between the two ends. Per the germline V gene, CDR1 is SEHNR and CDR2 is FQNEAQ (reference sequence). The chain's CDR3 is CASSLAGHPNTGELFF. In nucleotides, the CDR3 is TGTGCCAGCAGCTTAGCGGGCCACCCGAACACCGGGGAGCTGTTTTTT. Full variable domain (remainder filled in from reference TRBV7-9 and TRBJ2-2): DTGVSQNPRHKITKRGQNVTFRCDPISEHNRLYWYRQTLGQGPEFLTYFQNEAQLEKSRLLSDRFSAERPKGSFSTLEIQRTEQGDSAMYLCASSLAGHPNTGELFFGEGSRLTVL.

This clone turned up a few times. The chain links TRBV7-9 to TRBJ2-7, with a weak D call TRBD2 (5 bases). The ends were cut back, 0 bases at V and 7 bases at J, with 16 bases in the middle. The CDR3 spans 15 residues. Germline V gene sequence: CDR1 SEHNR, CDR2 FQNEAQ (reference sequence). The CDR3 region has the DNA TGTGCCAGCAGCTTAGCGAATACCCCCCCGGGGGAGCAGTACTTC. This sequence encodes CASSLANTPPGEQYF.

The chain couples TRBV30 to TRBJ2-7, with TRBD1 identical over 9 bases. The ends lost 5 bases at V and 1 base at J; junction bases unmatched: 6. CDR3 size: 14 residues. Germline CDR1 reads GTSNPN; CDR2 reads SVGIG (reference sequence). The CDR3, as DNA: TGTGCCTGGCTGACCGGGACAGGGTCCTACGAGCAGTACTTC. This gives the protein CAWLTGTGSYEQYF. Full variable domain (rest looked up from reference TRBV30 and TRBJ2-7): SQTIHQWPATLVQPVGSPLSLECTVEGTSNPNLYWYRQAAGRGLQLLFYSVGIGQISSEVPQNLSASRPQDRQFILSSKKLLLSDSGFYLCAWLTGTGSYEQYFGPGTRLTVT.

The chain has TRBV14 and TRBJ2-4; TRBD1 agrees at 12 bases. The CDR3 is 16 amino acids. V was pared by 3 bases and J by 5 bases, with 5 bases of the junction left unmatched. Germline CDR1 reads SGHDN; CDR2 reads FVKESK. The CDR3 coding sequence is TGTGCCAGCAGCCAGGGACAGGGGGCTGGGGAAAACATTCAGTACTTC. This sequence encodes CASSQGQGAGENIQYF.

This clone was seen a handful of times. The chain carries TRBV6-1 and TRBJ2-5; D unresolved. V lost 6 bases to trimming and J lost 0 bases, with 14 bases between them. In germline, CDR1 is MNHNS, CDR2 SASEGT. The CDR3 contains 15 residues. The CDR3 nucleotides are TGTGCCAGCAGCGTTTCCCGGTCGTACCAAGAGACCCAGTACTTC. Protein product: CASSVSRSYQETQYF.

The CDR3 protein is CAWSVGAAQSYTF. CDR3 DNA: TGTGCCTGGAGTGTCGGAGCTGCGCAAAGCTACACCTTC. J is TRBJ1-2 and V is TRBV30; D unclear. The CDR3 loop spans 13 amino acids. V was pared by 0 bases and J by 9 bases, with 14 bases between. Germline V gene sequence: CDR1 GTSNPN, CDR2 SVGIG (reference sequence).

This chain uses TRBV27 with TRBJ1-1; D is undetermined. The CDR3 consists of 13 residues. The V end lost 0 bases, the J end lost 2 bases, and 4 bases lay between the germline ends. In germline, CDR1 is MNHEY, CDR2 SMNVEV (reference sequence). The CDR3 spells CASSLSLNTEAFF. CDR3 coding DNA: TGTGCCAGCAGTTTATCTCTTAACACTGAAGCTTTCTTT.

A few counts support this clone. This sequence joins TRBV14 and TRBJ1-3; tentatively, D is TRBD1 (5 bases). The germline V gene has CDR1 SGHDN and CDR2 FVKESK. V was cut by 1 base and J by 0 bases, with 22 bases left in between. The CDR3 has 20 amino acids. The CDR3 DNA reads TGTGCCAGCAGCCAAGCTTATCGGTCAGGGCAACCTTCCTCTGGAAACACCATATATTTT. Its protein product is CASSQAYRSGQPSSGNTIYF.

The chain joins TRBV5-6 to TRBJ2-2, with 7 bases lining up with TRBD1. The V segment lost 4 bases and the J segment 6 bases; nucleotides outside the gene matches: 12. Germline CDR1 is SGHDT and CDR2 is YYEEEE. The CDR3 sequence is 16 residues long. The chain's CDR3 is CASSTKLTGRAGELFF. As DNA, the CDR3 is TGTGCCAGCAGCACCAAACTGACAGGGCGAGCCGGGGAGCTGTTTTTT.

The chain joins TRBV6-1 to TRBJ1-4; TRBD1 matches at 9 bases. The germline CDR1 and CDR2 sequences are MNHNS and SASEGT. The CDR3 length is 16 residues. With V trimmed by 0 bases and J by 5 bases, 4 bases remained unmatched. In DNA form, the CDR3 reads TGTGCCAGCAGTGAAGCCGTAGGGACAGGGAATGAAAAACTGTTTTTT. The encoded protein is CASSEAVGTGNEKLFF.

The rearrangement joins TRBV29-1 to TRBJ2-3; the match to TRBD2 covers 7 bases. The germline V gene encodes CDR1 SQVTM and CDR2 ANQGSEA. J gave up 3 bases and V 6 bases, and 3 bases lay outside the gene matches. The CDR3 length is 12 residues. CDR3 sequence (DNA): TGCAGCGTGGGGAGGGGAACAGATACGCAGTATTTT. Its protein is CSVGRGTDTQYF.

The J gene is TRBJ1-2, the V gene TRBV4-3, with a possible D match to TRBD1 (6 bases). The CDR3 sequence is 15 residues long. Germline V gene sequence: CDR1 LGHNA, CDR2 YSLEER. V was pared by 4 bases and J by 4 bases, with 16 bases between. The CDR3 nucleotides are TGCGCCAGCAGCCCCAAGATTCCAGGGGTCTATGGCTACACCTTC. It is translated as CASSPKIPGVYGYTF.

This clone has only a few counts. The rearrangement links TRBV19 to TRBJ1-5; TRBD1 matches at 8 bases. J lost 6 bases, V lost 5 bases, and 18 bases had no gene match. Per germline, CDR1 LNHDA and CDR2 SQIVND (reference sequence). The CDR3 runs 18 residues. Written as DNA, the CDR3 is TGTGCCAGTAGTCCTCCGGGGACAGGCCTTTGGGGAGGTCAGCCCCAGCATTTT. Its protein is CASSPPGTGLWGGQPQHF.

CDR3 DNA sequence: TGTGCCACCAGCAGAGATTTCGGGGGTACGGGCACTGAAGCTTTCTTT. Protein product: CATSRDFGGTGTEAFF. The chain is built from TRBV15 and TRBJ1-1; the D gene is possibly TRBD1 (5 bases). There are 16 residues in the CDR3. Trimming cost V 0 bases and J 4 bases, with 15 bases left between them. From germline, CDR1 is LNHNV and CDR2 YYDKDF (reference sequence). The full variable domain, in which reference TRBV15 and TRBJ1-1 provide the parts outside the CDR3, is DAMVIQNPRYQVTQFGKPVTLSCSQTLNHNVMYWYQQKSSQAPKLLFHYYDKDFNNEADTPDNFQSRRPNTSFCFLDIRSPGLGDTAMYLCATSRDFGGTGTEAFFGQGTRLTVV.

This chain joins TRBV5-1 and TRBJ1-2; 7 bases map to TRBD1. The length of the CDR3 is 14 residues. Trimming cost V 3 bases and J 2 bases; bases outside gene matches: 4. Germline CDR1 SGHRS, CDR2 YFSETQ. The CDR3 protein is CASSYRGANYGYTF. In DNA, the CDR3 is TGCGCCAGCAGCTACAGGGGTGCCAACTATGGCTACACCTTC.

The chain is built from TRBV5-1 and TRBJ1-5; 7 nucleotides agree with TRBD1. The germline V gene has CDR1 SGHRS and CDR2 YFSETQ. With V trimmed by 0 bases and J by 3 bases, 3 bases remained unmatched. This CDR3 has 15 amino acids. The CDR3 DNA reads TGCGCCAGCAGCTTGGCCGGGACAGACAATCAGCCCCAGCATTTT. This codes for CASSLAGTDNQPQHF. Complete variable domain (other parts from reference TRBV5-1 and TRBJ1-5): KAGVTQTPRYLIKTRGQQVTLSCSPISGHRSVSWYQQTPGQGLQFLFEYFSETQRNKGNFPGRFSGRQFSNSRSEMNVSTLELGDSALYLCASSLAGTDNQPQHFGDGTRLSIL.

CDR3 loop: CASSEGRVGNTIYF. As DNA, the CDR3 is TGCGCCAGCAGTGAGGGCAGGGTGGGAAACACCATATATTTT. The rearrangement joins TRBV10-2 to TRBJ1-3; D is perhaps TRBD1 (5 bases). The length of the CDR3 is 14 residues. V lost 2 bases to trimming and J lost 4 bases, with 9 bases between them. CDR1 is WSHSY, CDR2 SAAADI, per germline.

V is TRBV11-2 and J is TRBJ2-3; D gene ambiguous. The CDR3 is made up of 14 amino acids. V was clipped by 4 bases and J by 3 bases, with 11 bases between them. CDR1 and CDR2 (germline): SGHAT, FQNNGV. Here the CDR3 DNA reads TGTGCCAGCAGCTCCCGCACGAGGACAGATACGCAGTATTTT. Amino acid sequence: CASSSRTRTDTQYF.

J is TRBJ2-2 and V is TRBV10-2; D gene uncertain. V lost 3 bases and J lost 3, with 11 bases in between. Germline V CDR1 and CDR2: WSHSY, SAAADI. The CDR3 is 15 residues long. DNA for the CDR3: TGCGCCAGCAGTGAAGACGGGTTAGACACCGGGGAGCTGTTTTTT. Its protein product is CASSEDGLDTGELFF.

This rearrangement joins TRBV7-2 to TRBJ2-7; the D gene is possibly TRBD2 (6 bases). In germline, CDR1 is SGHTA, CDR2 FQGNSA. The length of the CDR3 is 17 residues. V dropped 2 bases and J dropped 5 bases, with 22 bases sitting between them. The CDR3 nucleotides read TGTGCCAGCAGCTTAAGTGGCATGAGGTCGCGGGACCACGAGCAGTACTTC. Its protein product is CASSLSGMRSRDHEQYF.

The CDR3 is CASRHDKAREKLFF. The CDR3 DNA follows: TGTGCCAGCAGACATGACAAGGCCCGCGAAAAACTGTTTTTT. The genes are TRBV5-8 and TRBJ1-4; D ambiguous. This CDR3 has 14 amino acids. The V gene's germline CDR1 is SGHTS and CDR2 YDEGEE. Trimming removed 5 bases at V and 8 bases at J, with 16 bases between. Full variable domain (remainder filled in from reference TRBV5-8 and TRBJ1-4): EAGVTQSPTHLIKTRGQQATLRCSPISGHTSVYWYQQALGLGLQFLLWYDEGEERNRGNFPPRFSGRQFPNYSSELNVNALELEDSALYLCASRHDKAREKLFFGSGTQLSVL.

The rearrangement joins TRBV28 to TRBJ2-3, with a weak D call TRBD1 (6 bases). Germline CDR1 reads MDHEN; CDR2 reads SYDVKM. The germline V and J ends were trimmed by 4 bases and 4 bases, with 15 bases remaining between them. The CDR3 sequence is 15 residues long. Here the CDR3 DNA reads TGTGCCAGCAGTTCAGGGGCGAGATGGCCAGATACGCAGTATTTT. Encoded protein: CASSSGARWPDTQYF.

This clone occurred a few times. The chain is built from TRBV6-1 and TRBJ2-3, with TRBD1 identical over 9 bases. The CDR3 runs to 15 residues. Germline-derived CDR1 and CDR2 are MNHNS and SASEGT. Losses at the gene ends were 3 bases for V and 2 bases for J; bases not matched to a gene: 3. CDR3 coding DNA: TGTGCCAGCAGTGACGGACAGGGGCACACAGATACGCAGTATTTT. Its translation is CASSDGQGHTDTQYF.

The chain combines TRBV7-2 with TRBJ1-2, with D unclear. V lost 1 base and J 4 bases, leaving 7 bases between the germline ends. The V gene's germline CDR1 is SGHTA and CDR2 FQGNSA. The CDR3 loop spans 13 amino acids. The chain's CDR3 is CASSLVTSYGYTF. The CDR3 DNA sequence: TGTGCCAGCAGCTTAGTTACAAGCTATGGCTACACCTTC.

The rearrangement links TRBV6-5 to TRBJ1-1; possibly TRBD1 for D (5 bases). V shed 6 bases and J shed 3 bases, with 11 bases lying between them. This CDR3 has 13 amino acids. CDR1 and CDR2 from the germline V gene are MNHEY and SVGAGI. The CDR3 is CASSPRQYTEAFF. The CDR3 DNA reads TGTGCCAGCAGCCCCCGACAGTACACTGAAGCTTTCTTT.